The 19 T cell receptor beta chains reported below all come from one sample, sequenced in a study of OX40 agonist ivuxolimab in advanced cancers. Produced via immunoSEQ multiplex PCR; TCRdb's table is partial and in-frame only. The sample yields about 48,000 clones, nearly 85% seen once. The sample was CD4+ or CD8+ T cells sorted from blood, taken in a trial of the OX40 agonist ivuxolimab. All receptors derive from an adult with an advanced solid tumor such as melanoma, head and neck, liver or kidney cancer.

This clone was counted a few times. For the CDR3, the DNA is TGTGCCAGCAGCTTGGATTCTTCGGGGGGAGGAAAAGCTTTCTTT. Its protein is CASSLDSSGGGKAFF. The genes are TRBV5-4 and TRBJ1-1, with D maybe TRBD1 (5 bases). Germline V CDR1 and CDR2: SGHNT, YYREEE (reference sequence). Deletions cut 0 bases from V and 9 bases from J, with 18 bases between. The CDR3 has 15 amino acids.

CDR3 bases: TGTGCCAGCAGTGAAGCGTACGGCGAAGAGACCCAGTACTTC. Translating it yields CASSEAYGEETQYF. The gene calls are TRBV6-1 and TRBJ2-5; D is uncertain. V dropped 0 bases and J dropped 3 bases, with 8 bases sitting between them. This CDR3 region has 14 residues. Germline values: CDR1 MNHNS, CDR2 SASEGT.

This clone was observed a handful of times. The chain couples TRBV18 to TRBJ2-7; 9 bases line up with TRBD1. CDR1 is KGHSH and CDR2 is LQKENI in the germline V gene. After removal of 5 bases from V and 3 bases from J, the junction contained 5 bases not matched to a gene. The CDR3 has 14 residues. This chain's CDR3 is CASSGQGRGYEQYF. The CDR3 DNA is TGTGCCAGCTCAGGACAGGGGAGAGGCTACGAGCAGTACTTC.

J is TRBJ1-3 and V is TRBV7-9; 7 positions agree with TRBD1. V trimming: 5 bases; J trimming: 5 bases; junction bases outside the gene matches: 12. Germline loops: CDR1 SEHNR, CDR2 FQNEAQ (reference sequence). This CDR3 has 16 amino acids. CDR3 region: CASSILRDSERNTIYF. CDR3 coding DNA: TGTGCCAGCAGCATCCTCCGGGACAGCGAGCGAAACACCATATATTTT.

V usage is TRBV7-9 and J usage is TRBJ2-5; 10 bases fit TRBD1. Germline CDR1 SEHNR, CDR2 FQNEAQ (reference sequence). The trim removed 5 bases at V and 5 bases at J, leaving 14 bases unmatched. This CDR3 region has 17 residues. The CDR3: CASSTPPGTGVGETQYF. The DNA of the CDR3 is TGTGCCAGCAGCACCCCCCCCGGGACAGGGGTAGGGGAGACCCAGTACTTC.

The CDR3 DNA reads as TGTGCCAGCAGCTTAAGGAGGGGGCCTTCAAACTATGGCTACACCTTC. It yields the protein CASSLRRGPSNYGYTF. This chain uses TRBV7-8 with TRBJ1-2, with TRBD1 matching over 7 bases. The CDR3 totals 16 residues. The V segment lost 2 bases and the J segment 2 bases; nucleotides outside the gene matches: 8. CDR1 and CDR2 from the germline V gene are SGHVS and FQNEAQ.

J is TRBJ2-5 and V is TRBV11-2; the D gene is possibly TRBD1 (6 bases). Trimming left V 4 bases short and J 2 bases short, with 14 bases between. The germline V gene encodes CDR1 SGHAT and CDR2 FQNNGV. The CDR3 totals 15 residues. CDR3 sequence reads: CASSSALGQQETQYF. In DNA, the CDR3 is TGTGCCAGCAGCTCTGCGTTGGGACAACAAGAGACCCAGTACTTC.

This chain connects TRBV29-1 to TRBJ1-2; 9 bases agree with TRBD1. The CDR3 contains 12 residues. V shed 4 bases and J 9 bases; nucleotides not matched to a gene: 6. Looked up from germline, CDR1 is SQVTM and CDR2 is ANQGSEA. The CDR3 region is CSVVPGQGSYTF. The CDR3 DNA follows: TGCAGCGTTGTACCGGGACAGGGAAGCTACACCTTC.

The chain combines TRBV7-2 with TRBJ2-5, with 7 bases that match TRBD2. The ends lost 1 base at V and 1 base at J; junction bases unmatched: 6. Germline CDR1 is SGHTA and CDR2 is FQGNSA. CDR3 length: 16 amino acids. The CDR3 loop reads CASSLGLGGGQETQYF. CDR3 DNA: TGTGCCAGCAGCTTAGGCCTTGGGGGGGGCCAAGAGACCCAGTACTTC.

The V and J genes are TRBV11-2 and TRBJ2-3; D is unresolved. V dropped 6 bases and J dropped 5 bases, with 6 bases sitting between them. The CDR3 is 11 residues long. CDR1 and CDR2 (germline): SGHAT, FQNNGV. CDR3 protein: CASRWGDTQYF. In DNA, the CDR3 is TGTGCCAGCAGGTGGGGAGATACGCAGTATTTT.

The J gene is TRBJ2-1, the V gene TRBV7-8; D uncertain. V was shortened by 5 bases and J by 7 bases, with 18 bases between the two germline ends. CDR1 is SGHVS and CDR2 is FQNEAQ in the germline V gene. The CDR3 sequence is 15 residues long. CDR3 nucleotide sequence: TGTGCCAGCAGCGCCCGACGGACCCGTCTAAATGAGCAGTTCTTC. Encoded protein: CASSARRTRLNEQFF.

The chain has TRBV6-5 and TRBJ1-1; 7 bases are a match to TRBD1. The germline V gene has CDR1 MNHEY and CDR2 SVGAGI. This CDR3 has 12 residues. The V gene end was trimmed by 5 bases and the J gene end by 7 bases; junction bases not matched to a gene: 4. The CDR3 coding sequence is TGTGCCAGCAGTCCGGGGACAGTTGAAGCTTTCTTT. Translation: CASSPGTVEAFF.

The chain carries TRBV18 and TRBJ1-1; D unclear. CDR1 is KGHSH, CDR2 LQKENI, per germline. This CDR3 is 14 amino acids long. Deletions cut 2 bases from V and 2 bases from J, with 9 bases between. The CDR3 sequence: CASSPIARNTEAFF. The CDR3 bases are TGTGCCAGCTCACCAATTGCCCGCAACACTGAAGCTTTCTTT.

This chain links TRBV4-3 with TRBJ2-3; a weak D match, TRBD1 (6 bases). This CDR3 is 15 amino acids long. V shed 0 bases and J shed 1 base, with 8 bases lying between them. Germline CDR1 and CDR2: LGHNA and YSLEER. CDR3 sequence reads: CASSQEQGGTDTQYF. DNA of the CDR3: TGCGCCAGCAGCCAAGAACAGGGCGGCACAGATACGCAGTATTTT.

The chain employs TRBV5-4 and TRBJ2-5, with 11 bases that match TRBD2. The germline V gene has CDR1 SGHNT and CDR2 YYREEE (reference sequence). This CDR3 contains 16 residues. J gave up 2 bases and V 1 base, and 4 bases lay outside the gene matches. CDR3 sequence: CASSLRRLAGQETQYF. CDR3 coding DNA: TGTGCCAGCAGCTTGAGGAGACTAGCGGGGCAAGAGACCCAGTACTTC.

This clone was seen only a few times. The chain couples TRBV6-5 to TRBJ1-2; no firm D call. V was clipped by 0 bases and J by 4 bases, with 15 bases between them. CDR3 length equals 16 residues. Germline lookup yields CDR1 MNHEY and CDR2 SVGAGI. CDR3 sequence reads: CASSYSRVTLGYGYTF. CDR3 nucleotide sequence: TGTGCCAGCAGTTACTCGAGGGTGACCCTGGGCTATGGCTACACCTTC.

This clone was picked up one time. The V and J genes are TRBV15 and TRBJ2-1, with 15 bases aligning to TRBD2. Trimming cost V 1 base and J 7 bases; bases outside gene matches: 8. The CDR3 spans 18 residues. CDR1 is LNHNV, CDR2 YYDKDF, per germline (reference sequence). CDR3 residues: CATSRGLGTSGGSNEQFF. The CDR3 DNA sequence: TGTGCCACCAGCAGAGGACTGGGGACTAGCGGGGGGAGTAATGAGCAGTTCTTC.

This clone was recorded once. This chain joins TRBV13 and TRBJ1-1; D uncertain. The germline gives CDR1 PRHDT, CDR2 FYEKMQ (reference sequence). Trimming stripped 2 bases from V and 0 bases from J, with 10 bases between. The CDR3 is 15 amino acids. The CDR3 bases are TGTGCCAGCAGCTTACGGGCGCTGTTGAACACTGAAGCTTTCTTT. Residues: CASSLRALLNTEAFF.

The chain couples TRBV11-2 to TRBJ2-7; the match to TRBD1 covers 9 bases. V was clipped by 5 bases and J by 2 bases; unmatched bases: 4. This CDR3 spans 14 amino acids. Germline lookup yields CDR1 SGHAT and CDR2 FQNNGV. This CDR3 reads CASSPWTGAYEQYF. The CDR3 DNA follows: TGTGCCAGCAGCCCCTGGACAGGGGCCTACGAGCAGTACTTC. The full variable domain, completed using reference TRBV11-2 and TRBJ2-7, is EAGVAQSPRYKIIEKRQSVAFWCNPISGHATLYWYQQILGQGPKLLIQFQNNGVVDDSQLPKDRFSAERLKGVDSTLKIQPAKLEDSAVYLCASSPWTGAYEQYFGPGTRLTVT.